These T cell receptor beta chains were read from a single sample in a study of cytomegalovirus exposure and HLA in healthy donors. TCRdb keeps only in-frame clones here, not all; method: immunoSEQ multiplex PCR. The sample consists of hundreds of thousands of clones, about nine tenths of them appearing once. The sample comprised PBMCs. The receptors shown here come from a woman in her late teens or twenties in good health and CMV-seronegative. The CDR3 runs from the conserved cysteine through the conserved F or W. D genes are given only for firm matches. Only part of the rows carry a size: once, few, many, or a class if the clone is expanded.

CASSQDRLGGGEQFF TGCGCCAGCAGCCAAGATCGTCTAGGGGGGGGTGAGCAGTTCTTC NA TRBJ2-1 TRBV4-1 NA
CASSQVGDSPDEEAFF TGTGCCAGCAGCCAAGTCGGGGACAGCCCTGACGAGGAAGCTTTCTTT TRBD1 TRBJ1-1 TRBV16 once
CASSQGPGLAYEQYF TGCGCCAGCAGCCAAGGACCGGGGTTGGCCTACGAGCAGTACTTC NA TRBJ2-7 TRBV4-1 NA
CASSWSGPSYNEQFF TGTGCCAGCAGTTGGAGCGGGCCGTCTTACAATGAGCAGTTCTTC NA TRBJ2-1 TRBV6-5 NA
CASSQGSGPPLAGQETQYF TGTGCCAGCAGCCAAGGATCTGGCCCTCCTCTAGCGGGGCAAGAGACCCAGTACTTC TRBD2 TRBJ2-5 TRBV4-2 NA
CASSLSKNRGRTDTQYF TGTGCCAGCAGCTTGTCCAAGAACAGGGGCCGTACAGATACGCAGTATTTT TRBD1 TRBJ2-3 TRBV7-6 NA
CASSAGALAFGEQYF TGTGCCAGCAGTGCAGGGGCTCTAGCCTTTGGCGAGCAGTACTTC NA TRBJ2-7 TRBV28 NA
CASSPEGGPGETQYF TGCGCCAGCAGCCCGGAGGGGGGGCCGGGGGAGACCCAGTACTTC NA TRBJ2-5 TRBV5-1 NA
CASSQSQTVEAFF TGTGCCAGCAGCCAATCCCAGACAGTAGAAGCTTTCTTT NA TRBJ1-1 TRBV14 few
CASHRDSNQPQHF TGTGCCAGTCACAGGGATAGCAATCAGCCCCAGCATTTT NA TRBJ1-5 TRBV19 NA
CAWSNRQGNYGYTF TGTGCCTGGAGCAACCGACAGGGTAACTATGGCTACACCTTC TRBD1 TRBJ1-2 TRBV30 few
CASSPGTGRETQYF TGTGCCAGCTCACCCGGGACAGGGCGAGAGACCCAGTACTTC TRBD1 TRBJ2-5 TRBV18 few
CASSAGTSGSYEQYF TGTGCCAGCAGTGCCGGGACTAGCGGGTCCTACGAGCAGTACTTC TRBD2 TRBJ2-7 TRBV27 NA
CASSRSGTRGTQYF TGTGCCAGCAGCCGATCCGGGACAAGGGGGACCCAGTACTTC NA TRBJ2-5 TRBV7-9 NA
CASSAGTGIATNEKLFF TGTGCCAGCAGCGCCGGGACAGGCATCGCAACTAATGAAAAACTGTTTTTT TRBD1 TRBJ1-4 TRBV5-6 NA
CASSPTQNTEAFF TGTGCCAGCTCACCGACACAGAACACTGAAGCTTTCTTT NA TRBJ1-1 TRBV18 NA
CASSSRTGLYNEQFF TGTGCCAGCAGTTCGCGGACAGGGTTGTACAATGAGCAGTTCTTC TRBD1 TRBJ2-1 TRBV27 NA
CASSLGTSRPETQYF TGCGCCAGCAGCTTAGGGACTAGCCGGCCGGAGACCCAGTACTTC TRBD2 TRBJ2-5 TRBV5-1 NA
CASSCPSGGLDTQYF TGTGCCAGCAGCTGCCCTAGCGGGGGGTTAGATACGCAGTATTTT TRBD2 TRBJ2-3 TRBV7-4 once
CSVSPGTDYEQYF TGCAGCGTAAGCCCTGGGACAGACTACGAGCAGTACTTC TRBD1 TRBJ2-7 TRBV29-1 NA